This T cell receptor (beta chain) was recorded in a study of Graves' ophthalmopathy and Graves' hyperthyroidism. Amplifying from RNA transcripts, the study obtained TCR beta CDR3 regions. HTBI primers were used in a first-round RT-PCR, which preceded a second-round multiplex PCR. TCRdb called the multiplex PCR reads again in MiXCR, with one record for every CDR3 protein. This sample has under 200,000 distinct CDR3 sequences, with under 40% found just once. This clonotype showed up many times. V dropped 6 bases and J dropped 5 bases, with 18 bases sitting between them. This CDR3 has 16 amino acids. The germline V gene has CDR1 KGHDR and CDR2 SFDVKD.

The specimen sequenced was peripheral blood. The receptor was derived from a woman aged 35 to 49 with Graves' ophthalmopathy. The rearrangement joins TRBV24-1 to TRBJ2-2; TRBD1 might be the D (6 bases). The CDR3 bases are TGTGCCACCAGTAAATGGGCAGGGGTCGGGACCGGGGAGCTGTTTTTT. As protein: CATSKWAGVGTGELFF.